This T cell receptor beta chain was sequenced in a study of shared clonotypes between healthy human individuals. The V end lost 1 base, the J end lost 5 bases, and 20 bases lay between the germline ends. The CDR3 is 17 amino acids. Germline lookup yields CDR1 MGHRA and CDR2 YSYEKL. Execution of the assay was at deep level. TCRdb keeps only in-frame clones here, not all; method: immunoSEQ multiplex PCR. In the table there are around 2,000,000 clones, approximately 94% of which are singletons. The naive CD8 subset, CD45RO-negative cells positively selected for CCR7, excluded terminally differentiated effector memory CD45RA+ cells. Caucasian adults residing in Nashville, Tennessee made up all the donors. Comments on this clone: Its antigen remains unknown.

Study-level points and caveats: Shared clonotypes across all four donors exceeded non-shared ones in generation probability. Blood was the only sampled material, and tissue repertoires likely differ.

The sequenced sample was naive CD8+ T cells from PBMCs. This chain uses TRBV4-1 with TRBJ2-5; D may match TRBD1 or TRBD2 (7 bases each). The origin of this receptor is a young man in good health. Some clones in this sample may be carry-over from other donors' samples. CDR3: CASSQGMGGGDSETQYF. CDR3 DNA sequence: TGCGCCAGCAGCCAAGGGATGGGAGGGGGCGATTCGGAGACCCAGTACTTC.